This T cell receptor (beta chain) was sequenced in a study of OX40 agonist ivuxolimab in advanced cancers. Study details: Patients took ivuxolimab, an agonistic anti-OX40 (CD134) antibody.

This CDR3 is built from 14 residues. Trimming left V 3 bases short and J 5 bases short, with 10 bases between. The germline V gene has CDR1 LNHDA and CDR2 SQIVND (reference sequence). Sequencing was performed with immunoSEQ multiplex PCR; in TCRdb, only in-frame clones are kept and a portion is missing. In the table there are 70,000 or so clones, approximately 84% of which are singletons. Sequences were derived from CD4+ or CD8+ T cells sorted from blood, sampled in a trial of the OX40 agonist ivuxolimab. The sequence was obtained from an adult with an advanced solid tumor such as melanoma, head and neck, liver or kidney cancer. This chain joins TRBV19 and TRBJ1-4; D possibly corresponds to TRBD1 (5 bases). This CDR3 is CASSIWDGNEKLFF. CDR3 in DNA: TGTGCCAGTAGTATTTGGGACGGAAATGAAAAACTGTTTTTT.